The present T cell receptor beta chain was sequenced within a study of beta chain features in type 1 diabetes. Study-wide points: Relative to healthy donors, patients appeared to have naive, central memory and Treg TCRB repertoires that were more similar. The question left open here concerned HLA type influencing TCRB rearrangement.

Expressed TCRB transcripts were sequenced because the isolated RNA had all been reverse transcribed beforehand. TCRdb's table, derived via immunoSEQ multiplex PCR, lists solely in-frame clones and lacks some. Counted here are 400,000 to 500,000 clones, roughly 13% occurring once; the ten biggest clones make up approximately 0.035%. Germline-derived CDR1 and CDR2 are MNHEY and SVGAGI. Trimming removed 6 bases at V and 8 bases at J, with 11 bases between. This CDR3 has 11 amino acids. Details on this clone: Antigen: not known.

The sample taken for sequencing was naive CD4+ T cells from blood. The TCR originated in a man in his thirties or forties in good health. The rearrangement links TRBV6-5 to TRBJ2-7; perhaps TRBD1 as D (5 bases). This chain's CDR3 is CASRQGLQQYF. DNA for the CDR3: TGTGCCAGCAGGCAGGGTTTACAGCAGTACTTC.